The 18 T cell receptor beta chains reported below all come from one sample, sequenced in a study of cytomegalovirus exposure and HLA in healthy donors. PCR involved 60 Vbeta and 13 Jbeta primers. The repertoire was sequenced with immunoSEQ multiplex PCR; TCRdb's copy has only in-frame clones and lacks some. This sample carries 90,000 to 100,000 clones, roughly two thirds of them seen once, and the ten largest clones take less than 2.5%. Source material: PBMCs. These receptors all stem from a man aged 45-65 years in good health and CMV-seronegative.

Only a few counts were recorded for this clone. CDR3 bases: TGTGCCAGCAGCTTAGACAGGGTAGGAGCTTTCTTT. Residues: CASSLDRVGAFF. The J gene is TRBJ1-1, the V gene TRBV7-2, with D possibly being TRBD1 (6 bases). Trimming removed 1 base at V and 10 bases at J, with 10 bases between. The CDR3 totals 12 residues. CDR1 and CDR2 from the germline V gene are SGHTA and FQGNSA.

The chain couples TRBV7-2 to TRBJ2-5; tentative D call: TRBD1 (6 bases). The CDR3 has 15 amino acids. CDR1 and CDR2 (germline): SGHTA, FQGNSA. The V end was cut by 0 bases, the J end by 5 bases, with 13 bases between. CDR3 nucleotides: TGTGCCAGCAGCTTAGCGCTCCAGGGGCCGGAGACCCAGTACTTC. Its protein is CASSLALQGPETQYF.

V and J are TRBV2 and TRBJ2-7; D gene uncertain. This CDR3 has 12 amino acids. Germline values: CDR1 SNHLY, CDR2 FYNNEI. V lost 4 bases and J lost 2, with 6 bases in between. The CDR3 coding sequence is TGTGCCAGCAGTGCGGAGACCTACGAGCAGTACTTC. This gives the protein CASSAETYEQYF.

The table lists this clone with a count of one. The V gene is TRBV5-5, the J gene TRBJ2-6; TRBD2 is a possible D gene (5 bases). V lost 6 bases and J 0 bases, leaving 10 bases between the germline ends. Germline loops: CDR1 SGHKS, CDR2 YYEKEE (reference sequence). The CDR3 is 15 residues long. The CDR3 reads CASIGGSSGANVLTF. CDR3 nucleotides: TGTGCCAGCATCGGAGGCAGCTCTGGGGCCAACGTCCTGACTTTC.

V and J are TRBV19 and TRBJ2-1; 9 positions agree with TRBD2. CDR3 length: 16 amino acids. Trimming took 7 bases from V and 6 from J; bases not matched to a gene: 13. CDR1 and CDR2 from the germline V gene are LNHDA and SQIVND (reference sequence). The DNA for the CDR3 is TGTGCCAGTACCTCCCGGGGGCGGGGGGGTGGCAATGAGCAGTTCTTC. It codes for CASTSRGRGGGNEQFF.

V gene TRBV28 combines with J gene TRBJ2-2, with D possibly being TRBD1 (6 bases). The V gene's germline CDR1 is MDHEN and CDR2 SYDVKM. There are 15 residues in the CDR3. V lost 7 bases and J lost 6, with 18 bases in between. The DNA for the CDR3 is TGTGCCAGCACCTTGGACAGCTACAGTTCCGGGGAGCTGTTTTTT. The encoded protein is CASTLDSYSSGELFF.

V usage is TRBV5-5 and J usage is TRBJ2-7; D is possibly TRBD1 (5 bases). This CDR3 spans 14 amino acids. The germline V gene has CDR1 SGHKS and CDR2 YYEKEE (reference sequence). V dropped 4 bases and J dropped 0 bases, with 11 bases sitting between them. CDR3 coding DNA: TGTGCCAGCAGCCGCGCTGGGGCCTCCTACGAGCAGTACTTC. Amino acids: CASSRAGASYEQYF.

The chain carries TRBV6-1 and TRBJ2-2, with D maybe TRBD1 (6 bases). Germline V gene lookup returns CDR1 MNHNS and CDR2 SASEGT. The V gene lost 6 bases and the J gene lost 2 bases, with 13 bases spanning the gap. This CDR3 has 15 amino acids. DNA for the CDR3: TGTGCCAGCAGATCGGACAGCCTTAACACCGGGGAGCTGTTTTTT. Protein sequence: CASRSDSLNTGELFF.

V is TRBV25-1 and J is TRBJ2-5; weak D call: TRBD1 (6 bases). V was pared by 2 bases and J by 2 bases, with 9 bases between. CDR1 MGHDK and CDR2 SYGVNS come from the germline V gene. CDR3 length: 14 amino acids. CDR3 in amino acids: CASSEPTGQETQYF. The CDR3 region has the DNA TGTGCCAGCAGTGAACCCACAGGGCAAGAGACCCAGTACTTC.

This clone was observed a single time. V is TRBV4-2 and J is TRBJ2-1; 13 positions match TRBD2. CDR1 is LGHNA and CDR2 is YNFKEQ in the germline V gene. V was pared by 3 bases and J by 8 bases, with 10 bases of the junction left unmatched. The CDR3 has 17 amino acids. The CDR3 protein is CASSHPRTSGSVYEQFF. The CDR3 bases are TGTGCCAGCAGCCACCCCCGGACTAGCGGGAGTGTATATGAGCAGTTCTTC.

The chain links TRBV5-4 to TRBJ2-7; D might be TRBD1 (6 bases). V was shortened by 3 bases and J by 6 bases, with 16 bases between the two germline ends. CDR1 SGHNT and CDR2 YYREEE come from the germline V gene (reference sequence). The CDR3 is 14 amino acids. Here the CDR3 DNA reads TGTGCCAGCAGCTCCCGACAGGCGGCGGGCGAGCAGTACTTC. Its translation is CASSSRQAAGEQYF.

V gene TRBV27 combines with J gene TRBJ1-4; D is possibly TRBD1 (5 bases). The CDR3 sequence is 14 residues long. Germline V lookup: CDR1 MNHEY, CDR2 SMNVEV (reference sequence). The V gene lost 8 bases and the J gene lost 0 bases, with 10 bases spanning the gap. The CDR3 nucleotides read TGTGCCAGCTGTAGGGGCCCAACTAATGAAAAACTGTTTTTT. Translation: CASCRGPTNEKLFF. Full variable domain (rest looked up from reference TRBV27 and TRBJ1-4): EAQVTQNPRYLITVTGKKLTVTCSQNMNHEYMSWYRQDPGLGLRQIYYSMNVEVTDKGDVPEGYKVSRKEKRNFPLILESPSPNQTSLYFCASCRGPTNEKLFFGSGTQLSVL.

The V gene is TRBV27, the J gene TRBJ2-7; 8 bases fit TRBD2. The V segment lost 6 bases and the J segment 4 bases; nucleotides outside the gene matches: 17. Germline-derived CDR1 and CDR2 are MNHEY and SMNVEV (reference sequence). The CDR3 length is 17 residues. The CDR3 region is CASRTSGGRRHEYEQYF. The CDR3 DNA reads TGTGCCAGCAGAACCTCGGGGGGGAGGAGGCACGAATACGAGCAGTACTTC.

The chain recombines TRBV29-1 with TRBJ1-2; no definite D call. The germline gives CDR1 SQVTM, CDR2 ANQGSEA. The CDR3 extends over 16 amino acids. Trimming took off 0 bases at V and 0 bases at J, with 14 bases between the two ends. The CDR3 reads CSVEDPTEGANYGYTF. CDR3 in DNA: TGCAGCGTTGAAGACCCGACCGAAGGAGCTAACTATGGCTACACCTTC.

This chain links TRBV2 with TRBJ2-7; D possibly corresponds to TRBD2 (6 bases). Trimming pared 4 bases from V and 10 bases from J, leaving 17 bases between. This CDR3 has 13 residues. CDR1 and CDR2 from the germline V gene are SNHLY and FYNNEI. The CDR3 region has the DNA TGTGCCAGCAGTGGATGGGAGAAAGCGGGTCAGTACTTC. Translated: CASSGWEKAGQYF.

The chain uses TRBV2 and TRBJ2-7; 9 positions agree with TRBD1. V was pared by 5 bases and J by 6 bases, with 14 bases of the junction left unmatched. CDR1 SNHLY and CDR2 FYNNEI come from the germline V gene. The CDR3 has 16 residues. The CDR3, as DNA: TGTGCCAGCAGTAAACCGGGACAGGGTTGGCGGGGCGAGCAGTACTTC. It specifies CASSKPGQGWRGEQYF.

The chain recombines TRBV27 with TRBJ1-5, with D possibly TRBD1 on 5 matching bases. V lost 9 bases, J lost 7 bases, and 16 bases lay in between. This CDR3 comprises 13 residues. From germline, CDR1 is MNHEY and CDR2 SMNVEV (reference sequence). CDR3 loop: CASTWAWGQPQHF. The CDR3 bases are TGTGCCAGTACGTGGGCTTGGGGCCAGCCCCAGCATTTT.

The rearrangement joins TRBV13 to TRBJ2-3, with 8 nucleotides matching TRBD2. V lost 6 bases, J lost 1 base, and 9 bases stayed unmatched. This CDR3 contains 16 residues. Germline CDR1 reads PRHDT; CDR2 reads FYEKMQ (reference sequence). The CDR3 DNA reads TGTGCCAGCAGTACCGGGGGAGCGGGAGGCACAGATACGCAGTATTTT. Amino acid sequence: CASSTGGAGGTDTQYF.